This T cell receptor beta chain appears in the sequencing data of a study of cytomegalovirus exposure and HLA in healthy donors. PCR amplification relied on 60 Vbeta primers (plus 13 Jbeta primers). Generated by immunoSEQ multiplex PCR, the TCRdb table keeps only in-frame clones and is missing some. The sample has approximately 150,000 clones; about four fifths are singletons. J was trimmed by 4 bases and V by 5 bases; bases with no gene match: 5. CDR3 length: 14 residues. CDR1 is SGHTA, CDR2 FQGTGA, per germline. The origin of this receptor is a woman in her late teens or twenties in good health and CMV-seropositive. The genes are TRBV7-3 and TRBJ2-3; 8 bases line up with TRBD1. Sequenced: PBMCs. In DNA, the CDR3 is TGTGCCAGCAGCCGCGGACAGGGCGCAGATACGCAGTATTTT. The encoded protein is CASSRGQGADTQYF.